A single sample is the source of the 18 T cell receptor beta chains below, sequenced in a study of T-cell reconstitution after alpha-beta-depleted transplantation in children. Preparation of the TCRbeta library was carried out with unique molecular identifiers. TCRdb recomputed calls from the PCR reads with MiXCR, one row per CDR3 protein. The table records 640,000 or so distinct CDR3 sequences, 16% of them present only once. Sequences were derived from PBMCs from the stem cell graft donor, sampled from the stem cell graft. These TCRs come from a human donor who donated a stem cell graft to a child with acute myeloid leukemia.

On this clonotype itself: One end of the junction is discordant with germline, which a read error may explain. V gene TRBV6-2 or TRBV6-3 combines with J gene TRBJ2-6; the D gene is possibly TRBD1 (5 bases). The CDR3 contains 15 residues. In germline, CDR1 is MNHEY, CDR2 SVGEGT. The CDR3 spells CASSPGYSGANVLPF. The CDR3 region has the DNA TGTGCCAGCAGCCCAGGATACTCTGGGGCCAACGTCCTGCCTTTC.

This clonotype has ten or more counts. CDR3 nucleotide sequence: TGCAGTGCTAGCCCCAGAGGGCCGTCCTACGAGCAGTACTTC. Protein: CSASPRGPSYEQYF. V usage is TRBV20-1 and J usage is TRBJ2-7, with D possibly matching TRBD2 (5 bases). Germline V lookup: CDR1 DFQATT, CDR2 SNEGSKA (reference sequence). V shed 3 bases and J shed 1 base, with 13 bases lying between them. The CDR3 runs to 14 residues.

This clonotype has at least ten counts. The chain links TRBV7-8 to TRBJ1-1; unclear D gene. V was shortened by 5 bases and J by 2 bases, with 3 bases between the two germline ends. The CDR3 runs 11 residues. The germline V gene has CDR1 SGHVS and CDR2 FQNEAQ. The CDR3 bases are TGTGCCAGCAGCCACAACACTGAAGCTTTCTTT. As protein: CASSHNTEAFF. The full variable domain, rest sourced from reference TRBV7-8 and TRBJ1-1, is GAGVSQSPRYKVAKRGQDVALRCDPISGHVSLFWYQQALGQGPEFLTYFQNEAQLDKSGLPSDRFFAERPEGSVSTLKIQRTQQEDSAVYLCASSHNTEAFFGQGTRLTVV.

This clonotype was recorded at least ten times. The genes are TRBV7-2 and TRBJ2-3, with no clear D. The CDR3 contains 13 residues. V was pared by 2 bases and J by 5 bases, with 8 bases between. Germline V gene sequence: CDR1 SGHTA, CDR2 FQGNSA. The CDR3 reads CASSLNMGDTQYF. In DNA form, the CDR3 reads TGTGCCAGCAGCTTAAACATGGGAGATACGCAGTATTTT.

This clonotype was observed a handful of times. J is TRBJ2-1 and V is TRBV7-9; perhaps TRBD1 as D (6 bases). V lost 7 bases to trimming and J lost 3 bases, with 7 bases between them. Germline V CDR1 and CDR2: SEHNR, FQNEAQ (reference sequence). This CDR3 contains 12 residues. DNA for the CDR3: TGTGCCAGCACCAGGGGCTACAATGAGCAGTTCTTC. Translation gives CASTRGYNEQFF.

This clonotype was counted ten times or more. The rearrangement joins TRBV7-2 to TRBJ1-1; D is ambiguous. Germline V gene data show CDR1 as SGHTA and CDR2 as FQGNSA. Trimming removed 2 bases at V and 1 base at J, with 11 bases between. This CDR3 contains 15 residues. CDR3 sequence: CASSLIPQTNTEAFF. In nucleotides, the CDR3 is TGTGCCAGCAGCTTAATCCCCCAGACGAACACTGAAGCTTTCTTT.

This chain connects TRBV2 to TRBJ2-4, with TRBD1 matching over 7 bases. This CDR3 is 13 amino acids long. After removal of 9 bases from V and 8 bases from J, the junction contained 10 bases not matched to a gene. Germline lookup yields CDR1 SNHLY and CDR2 FYNNEI. The CDR3 region has the DNA TGTGCCAGTGACAGGGTGGGTGCGGACATTCAGTACTTC. Amino acid sequence: CASDRVGADIQYF.

This clonotype appeared many times. CDR3 sequence: CSARGDNYEQYF. In DNA form, the CDR3 reads TGCAGTGCTAGAGGGGACAACTACGAGCAGTACTTC. V gene TRBV20-1 combines with J gene TRBJ2-7; D perhaps matches TRBD1 (6 bases). Deletions cut 1 base from V and 3 bases from J, with 7 bases between. The CDR3 contains 12 residues. Germline assignment: CDR1 DFQATT and CDR2 SNEGSKA (reference sequence).

This clonotype was detected only a few times. V is TRBV7-9 and J is TRBJ2-5; no definite D call. CDR1 and CDR2 from the germline V gene are SEHNR and FQNEAQ (reference sequence). The CDR3 has 14 residues. With 2 bases removed from V and 1 base from J, the gap between germline ends came to 8 bases. In nucleotides, the CDR3 is TGTGCCAGCAGCTTATCGTACGCCCAAGAGACCCAGTACTTC. Translation: CASSLSYAQETQYF.

This chain connects TRBV7-2 to TRBJ1-3; a possible D gene is TRBD1 (6 bases). V was trimmed by 1 base and J by 3 bases, leaving 13 bases between them. CDR3 length equals 16 residues. The germline V gene has CDR1 SGHTA and CDR2 FQGNSA. The CDR3 sequence: CASSLVVRGNGNTIYF. DNA of the CDR3: TGTGCCAGCAGCTTAGTAGTCAGGGGCAATGGAAACACCATATATTTT.

This clonotype showed up just a few times. J is TRBJ2-7 and V is TRBV20-1; D is possibly TRBD1 (6 bases). CDR3 length: 13 residues. Germline V gene lookup returns CDR1 DFQATT and CDR2 SNEGSKA (reference sequence). V was clipped by 3 bases and J by 1 base, with 10 bases between them. CDR3 region: CSARMDSSYEQYF. The CDR3 DNA reads as TGCAGTGCTAGGATGGACAGTTCCTACGAGCAGTACTTC.

The genes are TRBV5-1 and TRBJ2-1; TRBD1 might be the D (7 bases). Germline V lookup: CDR1 SGHRS, CDR2 YFSETQ. The CDR3 sequence is 14 residues long. V was pared by 3 bases and J by 3 bases, with 10 bases between. The CDR3: CASSWGDSYNEQFF. The CDR3 DNA is TGCGCCAGCAGCTGGGGGGACAGCTACAATGAGCAGTTCTTC. The variable domain in full, completed from reference TRBV5-1 and TRBJ2-1, reads KAGVTQTPRYLIKTRGQQVTLSCSPISGHRSVSWYQQTPGQGLQFLFEYFSETQRNKGNFPGRFSGRQFSNSRSEMNVSTLELGDSALYLCASSWGDSYNEQFFGPGTRLTVL.

This clonotype showed up many times. The rearrangement joins TRBV4-3 to TRBJ1-5; 7 nucleotides align to TRBD1. The J segment lost 5 bases and the V segment lost 4 bases, leaving 11 bases of the junction unmatched. The germline V gene encodes CDR1 LGHNA and CDR2 YSLEER. The CDR3 loop spans 16 amino acids. The CDR3 DNA reads TGCGCCAGCAGCCCAAGATACGCAGGGGGGGATCAGCCCCAGCATTTT. Translating gives CASSPRYAGGDQPQHF.

In its sample, this clonotype was seen many times. The chain employs TRBV20-1 and TRBJ2-3; 8 positions match TRBD1. The CDR3 runs to 14 residues. After removal of 6 bases from V and 6 bases from J, the junction contained 11 bases not matched to a gene. Looked up from germline, CDR1 is DFQATT and CDR2 is SNEGSKA (reference sequence). The CDR3 protein is CSAGQVGDGDTQYF. In DNA form, the CDR3 reads TGCAGTGCGGGACAGGTGGGGGACGGGGATACGCAGTATTTT.

This clonotype was observed a handful of times. The chain couples TRBV18 to TRBJ2-1, with a weak D call TRBD1 (6 bases). Germline-derived CDR1 and CDR2 are KGHSH and LQKENI. This CDR3 spans 16 amino acids. V shed 0 bases and J shed 4 bases, with 13 bases lying between them. This CDR3 is CASSPPNRAGYNEQFF. The CDR3 nucleotides read TGTGCCAGCTCACCACCGAACAGGGCTGGTTACAATGAGCAGTTCTTC. The entire variable domain, with the rest obtained from reference TRBV18 and TRBJ2-1, is as follows: NAGVMQNPRHLVRRRGQEARLRCSPMKGHSHVYWYRQLPEEGLKFMVYLQKENIIDESGMPKERFSAEFPKEGPSILRIQQVVRGDSAAYFCASSPPNRAGYNEQFFGPGTRLTVL.

This clonotype showed up many times. This rearrangement joins TRBV7-2 to TRBJ2-5, with 9 bases matching TRBD1. V was clipped by 1 base and J by 5 bases; unmatched bases: 5. Germline CDR1 SGHTA, CDR2 FQGNSA. The CDR3 spans 15 residues. This chain's CDR3 is CASSLDYRGPETQYF. The CDR3 region has the DNA TGTGCCAGCAGCTTAGATTACAGGGGGCCGGAGACCCAGTACTTC.

This clonotype showed up many times. CDR3 nucleotide sequence: TGTGCCAGCAGGGGCAGGGTTCACGAGCAGTACTTC. Translated: CASRGRVHEQYF. The chain combines TRBV27 with TRBJ2-7, with D maybe TRBD1 (5 bases). Germline lookup yields CDR1 MNHEY and CDR2 SMNVEV (reference sequence). The CDR3 consists of 12 residues. Trimming pared 6 bases from V and 5 bases from J, leaving 11 bases between.

This clonotype appeared a few times. The chain links TRBV12-3 or TRBV12-4 to TRBJ2-1; D is unclear. CDR3 length equals 13 residues. With 5 bases removed from V and 2 bases from J, the gap between germline ends came to 7 bases. CDR3 region: CASSVDTYNEQFF. Written as DNA, the CDR3 is TGTGCCAGCAGTGTCGATACCTACAATGAGCAGTTCTTC.